Listed here are 19 T cell receptor beta chains from one sample, sequenced in a study of T-cell memory formation after mild COVID-19. TCRdb re-derived calls from the 5' RACE reads in MiXCR, one entry per CDR3 protein. The sample records around 300,000 distinct CDR3 sequences, 12% to 15% being singletons. Sequencing input: PBMCs or a T cell subset sorted from them (not recorded which). The receptors were gathered from a man between 18 and 35 years old who had mild COVID-19 (a few samples of this study predate the infection). Cell type and time point are not known.

This clonotype came up a few times. V and J are TRBV4-1 and TRBJ1-3; D is unclear. The germline CDR1 and CDR2 sequences are MGHRA and YSYEKL. V dropped 0 bases and J dropped 4 bases, with 4 bases sitting between them. CDR3 length equals 13 residues. The CDR3 DNA reads TGCGCCAGCAGCCAAGACCCCGGAAACACCATATATTTT. Protein: CASSQDPGNTIYF.

The chain recombines TRBV28 with TRBJ2-7; maybe TRBD1 (5 bases). The ends were cut back, 5 bases at V and 4 bases at J, with 18 bases in the middle. The CDR3 has 15 residues. CDR1 is MDHEN and CDR2 is SYDVKM in the germline V gene. CDR3 sequence (DNA): TGTGCCAGCAGTGACACCTTAGGGGCCTTTTACGAGCAGTACGTC. This sequence encodes CASSDTLGAFYEQYV.

This clonotype was counted at least ten times. The genes are TRBV5-4 and TRBJ1-6; D gene uncertain. The CDR3 has 13 amino acids. CDR1 and CDR2 (germline): SGHNT, YYREEE (reference sequence). Trimming cost V 0 bases and J 6 bases, with 4 bases left between them. The CDR3 loop is CASSLGGNSPLHF. The CDR3 DNA follows: TGTGCCAGCAGCTTGGGTGGTAATTCACCCCTCCACTTT.

The chain employs TRBV9 and TRBJ1-4; 7 bases match TRBD1. CDR3 length: 14 amino acids. Germline V gene data show CDR1 as SGDLS and CDR2 as YYNGEE. V shed 4 bases, J shed 8 bases, and the junction held 8 bases outside the gene matches. CDR3 amino acids: CASSLGQSTEKLFF. The CDR3 DNA reads as TGTGCCAGCAGCCTGGGACAGTCTACGGAAAAACTGTTTTTT.

This clonotype was observed at least ten times. The junction and the germline gene differ at one end; a read error may be behind it. This sequence joins TRBV6-5 and TRBJ2-3, with a possible D match to TRBD1 (6 bases). There are 15 residues in the CDR3. The germline V gene encodes CDR1 MNHEY and CDR2 SVGAGI. CDR3 sequence reads: CASSYWQGRGDTQYF. CDR3 sequence (DNA): TGTGCCAGCAGCTACTGGCAGGGGAGAGGGGATACGCAGTATTTT.

The chain couples TRBV7-2 to TRBJ2-3; D is unresolved. CDR3 length: 14 amino acids. Trimming cost V 1 base and J 3 bases, with 8 bases left between them. Germline V gene data show CDR1 as SGHTA and CDR2 as FQGNSA. The CDR3 sequence: CASSLVSTTDTQYF. The CDR3 nucleotides are TGTGCCAGCAGCTTAGTGTCGACGACAGATACGCAGTATTTT.

A few counts support this clonotype. The V gene is TRBV6-2 or TRBV6-3, the J gene TRBJ2-3; tentatively, D is TRBD2 (6 bases). Trimming took off 6 bases at V and 2 bases at J, with 18 bases between the two ends. The germline V gene encodes CDR1 MNHEY and CDR2 SVGEGT. CDR3 length equals 16 residues. The CDR3 is CASSSRGISDTDTQYF. The CDR3 bases are TGTGCCAGCAGCTCCCGGGGGATCAGCGACACAGATACGCAGTATTTT.

This clonotype was seen a handful of times. V is TRBV28 and J is TRBJ1-2; possibly TRBD1 for D (6 bases). The CDR3 is 15 residues long. The germline CDR1 and CDR2 sequences are MDHEN and SYDVKM. V shed 6 bases and J shed 3 bases, with 17 bases lying between them. The CDR3 DNA is TGTGCCAGCAGCTTAGTCGACAGGAGGGACTATGGCTACACCTTC. Encoded protein: CASSLVDRRDYGYTF.

This rearrangement joins TRBV6-5 to TRBJ2-7; no clear D. V was clipped by 3 bases and J by 5 bases, with 17 bases between them. Germline lookup yields CDR1 MNHEY and CDR2 SVGAGI. This CDR3 is built from 15 residues. CDR3 protein: CASSYEAHSANEQYV. The CDR3 DNA is TGTGCCAGCAGTTATGAGGCCCACTCGGCCAACGAGCAGTACGTC.

At least ten counts were recorded for this clonotype. The J gene is TRBJ2-5, the V gene TRBV7-6; weak D call: TRBD2 (6 bases). This CDR3 spans 14 amino acids. CDR1 is SGHVS and CDR2 is FNYEAQ in the germline V gene. The V end was cut by 0 bases, the J end by 4 bases, with 9 bases between. The CDR3 loop is CASSLAGTGETQYF. As DNA, the CDR3 is TGTGCCAGCAGCTTAGCGGGGACTGGAGAGACCCAGTACTTC.

This clonotype has more than one count but fewer than ten. The chain uses TRBV15 and TRBJ2-3; 10 bases align to TRBD2. CDR1 and CDR2 (germline): LNHNV, YYDKDF (reference sequence). V lost 0 bases to trimming and J lost 8 bases; unmatched junction nucleotides: 8. The CDR3 sequence is 16 residues long. The CDR3 here is CATSRDLLAGASTQYF. In nucleotides, the CDR3 is TGTGCCACCAGCAGAGATCTTCTAGCGGGGGCCTCTACGCAGTATTTT.

This clonotype has only a few counts. CDR3 DNA sequence: TGTGCCATCAGTGAGTCGAGGGCTGGCTACACCTTC. Translating gives CAISESRAGYTF. This chain connects TRBV10-3 to TRBJ1-2; D remains unclear. CDR1 is ENHRY and CDR2 is SYGVKD in the germline V gene. Trimming stripped 0 bases from V and 7 bases from J, with 6 bases between. The CDR3 loop spans 12 amino acids.

The gene calls are TRBV28 and TRBJ2-7, with TRBD2 as a possible D gene (6 bases). The germline V and J ends were trimmed by 11 bases and 7 bases, with 15 bases remaining between them. In germline, CDR1 is MDHEN, CDR2 SYDVKM. The length of the CDR3 is 11 residues. Here the CDR3 DNA reads TGTGCCGCCGCGGGGCTTTGGGAGCAGTACTTC. It specifies CAAAGLWEQYF.

The chain recombines TRBV25-1 with TRBJ2-5; D gene unclear. The CDR3 consists of 11 residues. Trimming removed 5 bases at V and 4 bases at J, with 5 bases between. Germline CDR1 and CDR2: MGHDK and SYGVNS. The CDR3 sequence: CASSNRETQYF. CDR3 DNA sequence: TGTGCCAGCAGTAATCGAGAGACCCAGTACTTC.

This clonotype was counted a few times. J is TRBJ2-2 and V is TRBV7-2, with D perhaps assigned TRBD1 or TRBD2 (6 bases each). CDR3 length: 14 residues. Germline V gene data show CDR1 as SGHTA and CDR2 as FQGNSA. V gave up 7 bases and J gave up 7 bases, with 16 bases separating them. CDR3 nucleotide sequence: TGTGCCAGCACCATGTGGGGGGCGGGCGGGGAGCTGTTTTTT. This gives the protein CASTMWGAGGELFF.

This clonotype came up a few times. The chain couples TRBV12-3 or TRBV12-4 to TRBJ2-1; maybe TRBD1 (6 bases). CDR3 length: 15 residues. V lost 4 bases and J 0 bases, leaving 10 bases between the germline ends. The DNA for the CDR3 is TGTGCCAGCAGTTGGGTCAGGGGCTCCTACAATGAGCAGTTCTTC. Its protein product is CASSWVRGSYNEQFF.

The chain combines TRBV28 with TRBJ1-1; D is unclear. The CDR3 extends over 12 amino acids. V was cut by 5 bases and J by 2 bases, with 6 bases left in between. The germline CDR1 and CDR2 sequences are MDHEN and SYDVKM. DNA for the CDR3: TGTGCCAGCAGTATCCGCAACACTGAAGCTTTCTTT. This gives the protein CASSIRNTEAFF.

At least ten counts were recorded for this clonotype. V is TRBV6-2 or TRBV6-3 and J is TRBJ2-7; 11 bases map to TRBD2. J was trimmed by 6 bases and V by 2 bases; bases with no gene match: 15. CDR1 and CDR2 from the germline V gene are MNHEY and SVGEGT. The CDR3 is 18 residues long. The CDR3: CASSYPAASGGPTTEQYF. CDR3 nucleotide sequence: TGTGCCAGCAGTTACCCTGCGGCTAGCGGGGGGCCCACTACCGAGCAGTACTTC.

Many counts were recorded for this clonotype. The rearrangement links TRBV4-2 to TRBJ2-5, with 7 bases lining up with TRBD1. The CDR3 runs to 16 residues. The germline gives CDR1 LGHNA, CDR2 YNFKEQ. The V and J ends lost 5 bases and 1 base, in that order; junction bases with no gene match: 10. This CDR3 reads CASSTVGPGGQETQYF. CDR3 nucleotide sequence: TGTGCCAGCAGCACCGTTGGGCCAGGGGGCCAAGAGACCCAGTACTTC.